The entry that follows covers one T cell receptor (beta chain) sequence. How the authors handled the data: Amplification with reference gene primers provided the estimates of nucleated cell counts. Clones were read by immunoSEQ multiplex PCR, and TCRdb kept only the in-frame ones, dropping some. Clone size and V and J calls were adopted from that table, with D and trimming inferred from the DNA. The sample yields around 150,000 clones, approximately 88% seen once. V lost 1 base to trimming and J lost 5 bases, with 12 bases between them. The CDR3 loop spans 16 amino acids. CDR1 SGHVS and CDR2 FQNEAQ come from the germline V gene. This entry is derived from a study of blood T cell repertoires in COVID-19. Study-wide context: The origin of the acute and convalescent COVID-19 samples was the United States, Italy and Spain.

The rearrangement uses TRBV7-8 and TRBJ1-6; maybe TRBD1 (6 bases). The sequence was obtained from a man aged 55 to 70 with active or convalescent COVID-19. Source material: peripheral blood. The DNA of the CDR3 is TGTGCCAGCAGCTTAGGGACAGTTACCAATAATTCACCCCTCCACTTT. Amino acid sequence: CASSLGTVTNNSPLHF.